This T cell receptor beta chain was identified during a study of control samples from healthy donors and cancer patients. The CDR3 length is 15 residues. Germline CDR1 and CDR2: PRHDT and FYEKMQ (reference sequence). V was shortened by 5 bases and J by 2 bases, with 15 bases between the two germline ends. Libraries were prepared by immunoSEQ multiplex PCR; TCRdb keeps only in-frame clonotypes and omits some of them. The repertoire holds roughly 130,000 clones, with approximately 91% as singletons. The receptor's source is a man aged 50-60 years in good health. The chain recombines TRBV13 with TRBJ1-2; D unclear. The sequencing input was blood. DNA for the CDR3: TGTGCCAGCAGCCCGCGAGACACGAGGAACTATGGCTACACCTTC. Protein product: CASSPRDTRNYGYTF.